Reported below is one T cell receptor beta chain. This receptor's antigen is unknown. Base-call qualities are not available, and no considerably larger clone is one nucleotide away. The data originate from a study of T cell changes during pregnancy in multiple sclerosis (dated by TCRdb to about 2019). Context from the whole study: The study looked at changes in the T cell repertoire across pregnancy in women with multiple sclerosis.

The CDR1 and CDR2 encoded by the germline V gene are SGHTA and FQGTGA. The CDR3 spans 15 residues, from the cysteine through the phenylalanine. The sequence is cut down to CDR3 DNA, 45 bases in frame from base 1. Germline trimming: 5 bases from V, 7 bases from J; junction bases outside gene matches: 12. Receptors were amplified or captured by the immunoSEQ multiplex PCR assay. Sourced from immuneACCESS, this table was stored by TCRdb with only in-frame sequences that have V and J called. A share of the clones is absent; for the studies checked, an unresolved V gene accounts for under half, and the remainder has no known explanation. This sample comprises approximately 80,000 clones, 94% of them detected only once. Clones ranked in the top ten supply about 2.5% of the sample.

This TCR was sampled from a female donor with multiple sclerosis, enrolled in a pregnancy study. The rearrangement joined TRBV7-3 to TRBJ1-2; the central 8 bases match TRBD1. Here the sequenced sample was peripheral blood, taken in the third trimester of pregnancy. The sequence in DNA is TGTGCCAGCAGCCCATCCGGACAGGGCGGGGGTGGCTACACCTTC. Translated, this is CASSPSGQGGGGYTF.